Listed below are T cell receptor beta chains from one sample, sequenced in a study of T cells in Graves' hyperthyroidism and ophthalmopathy. TCRdb ran MiXCR on the multiplex PCR reads and lists one entry per CDR3 protein. The table has 35,000 to 45,000 distinct CDR3 sequences, just under 50% seen once; the top ten hold about 6%. The material sequenced was blood. The receptors here all came from a woman aged 50 to 65 with Graves' hyperthyroidism that later progressed to Graves' ophthalmopathy. CDR3s include the opening cysteine and the closing phenylalanine or tryptophan. A D gene is named only where the DNA matches it firmly. Rows may omit the clone size; those that give it use once, few, many or a size class.

clone_size cdr3_length j_call d_call v_call cdr3_nt cdr3_aa
NA 15 TRBJ2-7 TRBD2 TRBV7-7 TGTGCTAGCAGCACGGGACTAGCGGGAAAAGGGGAGCTGTACTTC CASSTGLAGKGELYF
many 14 TRBJ2-1 TRBD1 TRBV27 TGTGCCAGCAGTGGCCGGGACAGGGTTGTTGAGCAGTTCTTC CASSGRDRVVEQFF
few 15 TRBJ1-3 NA TRBV30 TGTGCCTGGAGTGTACAGCCGGGCTCTGGAAACACCATATATTTT CAWSVQPGSGNTIYF
NA 14 TRBJ2-1 TRBD2 TRBV7-3 TGTGCCAGCGAGGCTAGCGGGGGGAGAGATGAGCAGTTCTTC CASEASGGRDEQFF
NA 10 TRBJ2-1 NA TRBV19 TGTGCCAGTAGTATAGATGGGCAGTTCTTC CASSIDGQFF
once 15 TRBJ2-2 NA TRBV2 TGTGCCAGCAGTGCTTCTAGGCCGAACACCGGGGAGCTGTTTTTT CASSASRPNTGELFF
many 16 TRBJ1-3 TRBD1 TRBV11-3 TGTGCCAGCAGCCGACGCGGGACAGGGGCTGGAAACACCATATATTTT CASSRRGTGAGNTIYF
NA 12 TRBJ2-5 NA TRBV20-1 TGCAGTGCTTCCGGGACCCAAGAGACCCAGTACTTC CSASGTQETQYF
NA 12 TRBJ2-7 NA TRBV7-2 TGTGACAGCCGGACTGGAACCTACGAGCAGTACTTC CDSRTGTYEQYF
NA 12 TRBJ2-7 NA TRBV4-2 TGTGCCAGCAGCCAAGCGGGGCGGGAGCAGTACTTC CASSQAGREQYF
NA 14 TRBJ1-5 NA TRBV7-3 TGTGCCAGCAGCCCAAAGACGGATAATCAGCCCCAGCATTTT CASSPKTDNQPQHF
NA 15 TRBJ2-7 TRBD1 TRBV5-4 TGTGCCAGCAGCTTGGCAGGGGGCGGAGATTACGAGCAGTACTTC CASSLAGGGDYEQYF
once 14 TRBJ2-1 NA TRBV4-1 TGCGCCAGCAGCCAAGTTAGTCCAGGGAATGAGCAGTTCTTC CASSQVSPGNEQFF
once 17 TRBJ2-3 TRBD2 TRBV7-9 TGTGCCAGCAGCAGTTCCCTAGCGGGATCGTCGGTAGATACGCAGTATTTT CASSSSLAGSSVDTQYF
NA 12 TRBJ1-2 TRBD1 TRBV29-1 TGCAGCGTTGCTTCAGGGGGCGCTGGCTACACCTTC CSVASGGAGYTF
NA 15 TRBJ2-1 TRBD2 TRBV11-2 TGTGCCAGCAGCTTAGCAGGGACTAGCGGGAGTGAGCAGTTCTTC CASSLAGTSGSEQFF
many 17 TRBJ2-7 TRBD2 TRBV12-5 TGTGCTAGTGGTTTAAGACTAGCGGGAGAGCGAACCTACGAGCAGTACTTC CASGLRLAGERTYEQYF
many 13 TRBJ1-5 NA TRBV7-9 TGTGCCAGCAAAAAGGGCGGGAATCAGCCCCAGCATTTT CASKKGGNQPQHF
NA 15 TRBJ1-4 NA TRBV24-1 TGTGCCACCAGCAGCCAAGCGGGCGGGTCAGAAAAACTGTTTTTT CATSSQAGGSEKLFF
NA 13 TRBJ2-7 TRBD1 TRBV7-9 TGTGCCACCCGGGACAGTATATCCTACGAGCAGTACTTC CATRDSISYEQYF
NA 13 TRBJ2-1 TRBD1 TRBV29-1 TGCAGCTACCGGGACAGGGGACTGGATGAGCAGTTCTTC CSYRDRGLDEQFF
medium-sized 13 TRBJ2-1 TRBD2 TRBV20-1 TGCAGTGCTAGAACGGGAGGGCCGTATGAGCAGTTCTTC CSARTGGPYEQFF
many 14 TRBJ1-1 TRBD1 TRBV28 TGTGCCAGCATCGACAGACAGGGCGCCACTGAAGCTTTCTTT CASIDRQGATEAFF
NA 21 TRBJ2-5 NA TRBV2 NA CASSEARMNTEAFFGQGTQYF
many 20 TRBJ2-1 TRBD2 TRBV11-2 TGTGCCAGCAGGGGGAAAACGGGACTAGTAAGCCCCTTTTCCTACAATGAGCAGTTCTTC CASRGKTGLVSPFSYNEQFF
once 17 TRBJ2-7 TRBD2 TRBV7-9 TGTGCCAGCAGCCCCCCTAGCGGGAGGCCCCGGAGCTACGAGCAGTACTTC CASSPPSGRPRSYEQYF
few 18 TRBJ1-6 TRBD1 TRBV20-1 TGCAGTGCTAGAGCCCGGGACAGGGAGCGTTCCTATAATTCACCCCTCCACTTT CSARARDRERSYNSPLHF
many 13 TRBJ2-7 NA TRBV5-1 TGCGCCAGCAGCCTGACAGGAGTCAACGAGCAGTACTTC CASSLTGVNEQYF
NA 13 TRBJ2-7 NA TRBV29-1 TGCAGCGTTGTTGCGAAGGTCACCGGGGAGCAGTACTTC CSVVAKVTGEQYF
many 16 TRBJ2-3 TRBD2 TRBV20-1 TGCAGTGTTTGGCCGGTGGCCCGGGAGGTCGCAGATACGCAGTATTTT CSVWPVAREVADTQYF
few 15 TRBJ2-7 TRBD2 TRBV7-6 TGTGCCAGCAGCCCCCAAGCGGGAGGGGCCTACGAGCAGTACTTC CASSPQAGGAYEQYF
medium-sized 15 TRBJ2-5 TRBD2 TRBV9 TGTGCCAGCAGCGTAGGACTAGCGGGAGTCGAGACCCAGTACTTC CASSVGLAGVETQYF
medium-sized 12 TRBJ2-5 NA TRBV20-1 TGCAGTGCTAGTGGCAGGGATGAGACCCAGTACTTC CSASGRDETQYF
many 15 TRBJ1-2 TRBD1 TRBV9 TGTGCCAGCAGCGTTTGGGACAGGGTTAACTATGGCTACACCTTC CASSVWDRVNYGYTF
NA 14 TRBJ2-5 TRBD1 TRBV7-9 TGTGCCAGCAGCTTATGGGACAGTCAAGAGACCCAGTACTTC CASSLWDSQETQYF